Sequencing of this T cell receptor beta chain was carried out in a study of PD-1 blockade in mismatch repair-deficient tumors (dated by TCRdb to about 2017). About the study as a whole: Between late 2013 and late 2016, the trial enrolled 86 consecutive patients with 12 types of mismatch repair-deficient cancer, all of whom had received prior treatment and were progressing. Tumor-associated T cell clones were tracked in the peripheral blood of patients responding to PD-1 blockade by deep sequencing of TCR CDR3 regions. Results the study describes overall, beyond this receptor: Clones residing in the tumor, which were often undetectable in blood before treatment, expanded quickly after pembrolizumab and then contracted, generally before radiologic responses.

The CDR3, from cysteine to phenylalanine, totals 15 residues. Just the 45-base CDR3 DNA is kept, in frame starting at base 1. V lost 3 bases and J lost 0 bases; the stretch between them is 12 bases long. In the germline V gene, CDR1 corresponds to SGDLS and CDR2 to YYNGEE. Library preparation was by the immunoSEQ multiplex PCR assay. What TCRdb holds here is the immuneACCESS table cut down to in-frame rearrangements. Part of the clones is not present; checked against another copy, under half of the missing clones reflect an unresolved V gene, and the others are unexplained. The sample contains 100,000 to 150,000 clones, about 86% of them found a single time. The leading ten clones occupy approximately 13% of the sample. A note on this clone: The antigen it recognizes is unknown. One base away there is no much larger clone; base qualities are not given.

For each enrolled patient, mismatch repair deficiency was established using either polymerase chain reaction or immunohistochemistry. TCR sequencing was carried out for three patients who responded to pembrolizumab therapy. The phase II trial prospectively tested pembrolizumab PD-1 blockade in advanced mismatch repair-deficient cancers regardless of tissue of origin. Peripheral blood T cell samples were collected serially, before PD-1 blockade began and at several time points afterward. Blood sampling times were reported as weeks after the first pembrolizumab dose. The clonotype originates from an adult with mismatch repair-deficient cancer. The sequencing used peripheral blood, collected 44 weeks after starting pembrolizumab. The rearranged segments are TRBV9 and TRBJ1-1, with an unclear D gene assignment. The CDR3 sequence is CASSGGGIMNTEAFF. The sequenced DNA is TGTGCCAGCAGCGGAGGAGGCATAATGAACACTGAAGCTTTCTTT.